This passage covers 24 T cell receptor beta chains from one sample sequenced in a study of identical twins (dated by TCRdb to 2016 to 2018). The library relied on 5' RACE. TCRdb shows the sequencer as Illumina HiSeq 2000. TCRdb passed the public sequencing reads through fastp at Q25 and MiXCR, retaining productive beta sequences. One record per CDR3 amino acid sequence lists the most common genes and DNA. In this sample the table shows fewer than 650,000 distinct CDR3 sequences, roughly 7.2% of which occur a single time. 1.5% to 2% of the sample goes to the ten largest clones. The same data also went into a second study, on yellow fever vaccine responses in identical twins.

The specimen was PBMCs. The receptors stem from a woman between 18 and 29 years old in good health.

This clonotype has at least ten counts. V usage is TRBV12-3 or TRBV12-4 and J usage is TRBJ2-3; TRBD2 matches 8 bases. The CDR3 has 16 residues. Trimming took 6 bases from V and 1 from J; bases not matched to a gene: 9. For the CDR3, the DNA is TGTGCCAGCAGCTCCCGACCGGGGGGGGGCACAGATACGCAGTATTTT. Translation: CASSSRPGGGTDTQYF.

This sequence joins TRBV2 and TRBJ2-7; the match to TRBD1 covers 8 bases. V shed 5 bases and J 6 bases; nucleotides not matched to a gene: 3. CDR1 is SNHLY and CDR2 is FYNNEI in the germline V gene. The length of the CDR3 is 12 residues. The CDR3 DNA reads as TGTGCCAGCAGTCCCGACAGGGGCGAGCAGTACGTC. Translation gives CASSPDRGEQYV.

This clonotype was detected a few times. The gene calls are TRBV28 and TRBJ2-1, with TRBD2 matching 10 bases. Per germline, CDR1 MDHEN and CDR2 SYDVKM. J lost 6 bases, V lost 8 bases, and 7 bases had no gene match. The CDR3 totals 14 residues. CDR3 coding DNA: TGTGCCAGCCACAGCGGGAGGGCTCGCAATGAGCAGTTCTTC. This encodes CASHSGRARNEQFF.

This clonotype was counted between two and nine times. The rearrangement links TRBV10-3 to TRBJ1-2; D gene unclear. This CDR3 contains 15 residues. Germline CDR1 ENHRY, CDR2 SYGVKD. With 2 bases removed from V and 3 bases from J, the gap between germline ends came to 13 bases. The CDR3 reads CAISEVWAGHYGYTF. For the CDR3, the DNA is TGTGCCATCAGTGAGGTATGGGCAGGACACTATGGCTACACCTTC.

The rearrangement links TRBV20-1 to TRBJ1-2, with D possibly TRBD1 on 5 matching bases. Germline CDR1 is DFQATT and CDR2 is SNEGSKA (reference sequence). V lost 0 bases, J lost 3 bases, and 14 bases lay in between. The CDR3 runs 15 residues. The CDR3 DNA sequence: TGCAGTGCTAGAGATTTCGGGGGAAGGGACTATGGCTACACCTTC. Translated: CSARDFGGRDYGYTF.

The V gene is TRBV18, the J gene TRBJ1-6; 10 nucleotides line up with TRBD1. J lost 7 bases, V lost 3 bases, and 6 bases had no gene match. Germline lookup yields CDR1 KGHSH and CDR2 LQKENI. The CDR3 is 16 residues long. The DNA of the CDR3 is TGTGCCAGCTCACCCCGGGACAGGGGAGGAAATTCACCCCTCCACTTT. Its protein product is CASSPRDRGGNSPLHF.

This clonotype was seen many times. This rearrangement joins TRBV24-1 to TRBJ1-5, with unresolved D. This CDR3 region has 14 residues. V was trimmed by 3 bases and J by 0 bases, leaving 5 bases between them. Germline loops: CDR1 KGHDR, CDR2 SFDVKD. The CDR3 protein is CATSDPNSNQPQHF. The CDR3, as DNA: TGTGCCACCAGTGATCCTAATAGCAATCAGCCCCAGCATTTT.

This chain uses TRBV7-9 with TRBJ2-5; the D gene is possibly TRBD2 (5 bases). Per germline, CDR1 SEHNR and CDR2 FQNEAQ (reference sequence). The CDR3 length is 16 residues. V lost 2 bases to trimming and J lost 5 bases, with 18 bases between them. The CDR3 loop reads CASSLRVGLAGETQYF. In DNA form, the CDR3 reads TGTGCCAGCAGCTTAAGAGTCGGGCTAGCCGGTGAGACCCAGTACTTC.

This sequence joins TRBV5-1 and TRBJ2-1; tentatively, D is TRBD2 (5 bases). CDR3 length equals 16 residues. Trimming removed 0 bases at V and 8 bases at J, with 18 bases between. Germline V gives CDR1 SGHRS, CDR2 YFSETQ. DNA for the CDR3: TGCGCCAGCAGCTTGGGAGGAGGTAGCGAATCTTATGAGCAGTTCTTC. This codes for CASSLGGGSESYEQFF.

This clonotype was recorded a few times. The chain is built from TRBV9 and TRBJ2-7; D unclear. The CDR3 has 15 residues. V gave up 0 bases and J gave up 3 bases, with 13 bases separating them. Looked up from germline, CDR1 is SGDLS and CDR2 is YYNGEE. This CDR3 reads CASSVDNAPGYEQYF. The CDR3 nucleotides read TGTGCCAGCAGCGTAGATAACGCCCCTGGCTACGAGCAGTACTTC.

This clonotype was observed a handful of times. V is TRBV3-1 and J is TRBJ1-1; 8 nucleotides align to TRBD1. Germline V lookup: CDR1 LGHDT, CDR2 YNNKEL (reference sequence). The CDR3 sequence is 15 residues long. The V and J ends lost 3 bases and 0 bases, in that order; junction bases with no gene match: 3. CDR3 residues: CASSHLTGVNTEAFF. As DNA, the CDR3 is TGTGCCAGCAGCCACCTGACAGGGGTGAACACTGAAGCTTTCTTT.

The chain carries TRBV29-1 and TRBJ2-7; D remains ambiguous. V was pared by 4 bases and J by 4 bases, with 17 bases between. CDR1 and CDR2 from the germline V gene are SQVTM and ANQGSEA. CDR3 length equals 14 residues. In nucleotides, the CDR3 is TGCAGCGTTGTGGGGTGGGGTGCTGGTTACGAGCAGTACTTC. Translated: CSVVGWGAGYEQYF.

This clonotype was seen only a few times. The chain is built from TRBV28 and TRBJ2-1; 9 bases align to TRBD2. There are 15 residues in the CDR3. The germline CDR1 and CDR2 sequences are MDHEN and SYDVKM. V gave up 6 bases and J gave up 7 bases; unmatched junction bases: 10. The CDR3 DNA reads TGTGCCAGCAGCCACCCGGCGGGGGGGCCAAATGAGCAGTTCTTC. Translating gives CASSHPAGGPNEQFF.

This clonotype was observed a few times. The CDR3 loop reads CSAREGGQGFYEQYV. DNA of the CDR3: TGCAGTGCTAGAGAAGGGGGACAGGGCTTTTACGAGCAGTACGTC. The chain employs TRBV20-1 and TRBJ2-7, with 9 bases aligning to TRBD1. The ends lost 0 bases at V and 4 bases at J; junction bases unmatched: 7. Germline V gene lookup returns CDR1 DFQATT and CDR2 SNEGSKA (reference sequence). The CDR3 length is 15 residues.

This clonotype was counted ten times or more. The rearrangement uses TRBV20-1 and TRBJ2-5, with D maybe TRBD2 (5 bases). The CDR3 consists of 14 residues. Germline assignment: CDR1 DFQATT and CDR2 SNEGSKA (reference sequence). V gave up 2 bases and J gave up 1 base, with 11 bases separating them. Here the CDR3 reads CSARSGSSQETQYF. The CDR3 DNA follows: TGCAGTGCTAGATCTGGGAGTAGCCAAGAGACCCAGTACTTC.

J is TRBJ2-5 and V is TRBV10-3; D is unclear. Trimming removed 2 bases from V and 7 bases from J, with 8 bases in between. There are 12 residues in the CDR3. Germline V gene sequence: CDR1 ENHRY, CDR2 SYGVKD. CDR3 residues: CAISEAEGTQYF. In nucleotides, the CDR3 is TGTGCCATCAGTGAGGCCGAAGGGACCCAGTACTTC.

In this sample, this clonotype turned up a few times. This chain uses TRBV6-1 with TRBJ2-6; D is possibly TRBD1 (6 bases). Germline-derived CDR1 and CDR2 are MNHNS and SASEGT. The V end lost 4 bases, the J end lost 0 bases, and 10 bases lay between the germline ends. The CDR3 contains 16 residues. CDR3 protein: CASSGQVLSGANVLTF. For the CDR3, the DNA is TGTGCCAGCAGTGGACAGGTTCTCTCTGGGGCCAACGTCCTGACTTTC.

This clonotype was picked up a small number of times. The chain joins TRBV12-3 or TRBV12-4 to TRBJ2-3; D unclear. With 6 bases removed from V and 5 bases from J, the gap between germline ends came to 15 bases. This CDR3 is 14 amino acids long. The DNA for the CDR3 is TGTGCCAGCAGCCGCGTTAGTGCCGAAGATACGCAGTATTTT. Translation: CASSRVSAEDTQYF.

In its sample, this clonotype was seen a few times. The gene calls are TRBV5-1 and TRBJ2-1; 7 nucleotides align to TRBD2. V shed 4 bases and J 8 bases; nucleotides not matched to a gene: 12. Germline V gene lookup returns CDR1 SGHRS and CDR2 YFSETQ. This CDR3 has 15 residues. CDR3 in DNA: TGCGCCAGCAGCCTAGAGCGGGAAGGGGTCGATGAGCAGTTCTTC. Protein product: CASSLEREGVDEQFF.

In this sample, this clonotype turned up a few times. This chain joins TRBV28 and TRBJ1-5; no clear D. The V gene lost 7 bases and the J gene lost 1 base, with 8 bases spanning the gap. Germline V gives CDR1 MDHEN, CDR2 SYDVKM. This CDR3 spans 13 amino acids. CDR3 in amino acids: CASIERSNQPQHF. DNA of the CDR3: TGTGCCAGCATTGAACGGAGCAATCAGCCCCAGCATTTT. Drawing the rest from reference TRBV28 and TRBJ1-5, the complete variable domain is DVKVTQSSRYLVKRTGEKVFLECVQDMDHENMFWYRQDPGLGLRLIYFSYDVKMKEKGDIPEGYSVSREKKERFSLILESASTNQTSMYLCASIERSNQPQHFGDGTRLSIL.

The CDR3, as DNA: TGTGCCAGCAGCTTAGCAAGGGAGAATGAGCAGTTCTTC. Its protein product is CASSLARENEQFF. The V and J genes are TRBV7-3 and TRBJ2-1, with D possibly TRBD2 on 5 matching bases. The CDR3 extends over 13 amino acids. From germline, CDR1 is SGHTA and CDR2 FQGTGA. V was clipped by 2 bases and J by 7 bases, with 9 bases between them.

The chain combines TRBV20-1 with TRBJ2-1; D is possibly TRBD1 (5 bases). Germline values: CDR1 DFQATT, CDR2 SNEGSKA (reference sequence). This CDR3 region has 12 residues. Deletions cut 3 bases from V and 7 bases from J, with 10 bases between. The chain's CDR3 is CSASGRANEQFF. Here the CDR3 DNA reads TGCAGTGCTAGCGGCAGGGCGAATGAGCAGTTCTTC.

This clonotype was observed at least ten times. DNA of the CDR3: TGTGCCAGCAGTCCCACCGGACTAGCGGACAATGAGCAGTTCTTC. Its protein product is CASSPTGLADNEQFF. The V call is TRBV12-3 or TRBV12-4, the J call TRBJ2-1; 10 bases are shared with TRBD2. V was clipped by 5 bases and J by 5 bases; unmatched bases: 6. The CDR3 is made up of 15 amino acids.

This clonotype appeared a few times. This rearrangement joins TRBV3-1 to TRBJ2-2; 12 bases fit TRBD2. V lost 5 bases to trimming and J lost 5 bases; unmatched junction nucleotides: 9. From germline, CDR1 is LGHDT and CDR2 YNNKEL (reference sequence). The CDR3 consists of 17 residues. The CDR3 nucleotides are TGTGCCAGCAGCACTAGCGGGAGGCCGAGGGAGACCGGGGAGCTGTTTTTT. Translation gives CASSTSGRPRETGELFF.